The 21 T cell receptor beta chains below were found in one sample sequenced in a study of T cell responses to AZD1222 COVID-19 vaccine. Profiled with immunoSEQ multiplex PCR; TCRdb holds only in-frame clones, not every one. This sample has about 150,000 clones, with roughly 90% found just once. The sequencing used peripheral blood, collected 28 days after the second AZD1222 dose. The source of these receptors is an adult who received the AZD1222 COVID-19 vaccine.

Turning to this clone: An end of the junction does not agree with germline; a read error may underlie this. The gene calls are TRBV12-5 and TRBJ1-1; D is uncertain. Germline lookup yields CDR1 LGHNT and CDR2 FRNRAP. The CDR3 has 14 residues. For the CDR3, the DNA is TGTGCTAGTGTCCCGGACTGGAGGAACGCTGAAGCTTTCTTT. Its protein is CASVPDWRNAEAFF.

The V gene is TRBV5-1, the J gene TRBJ1-2, with 12 nucleotides matching TRBD1. The V gene end was trimmed by 0 bases and the J gene end by 2 bases; junction bases not matched to a gene: 11. This CDR3 comprises 19 residues. Looked up from germline, CDR1 is SGHRS and CDR2 is YFSETQ. The CDR3 region is CASSLVAPGQGAVNYGYTF. The CDR3 bases are TGCGCCAGCAGCTTGGTGGCCCCGGGACAGGGGGCGGTCAACTATGGCTACACCTTC. Based on the CDR3 plus reference TRBV5-1 and TRBJ1-2, the full variable domain is KAGVTQTPRYLIKTRGQQVTLSCSPISGHRSVSWYQQTPGQGLQFLFEYFSETQRNKGNFPGRFSGRQFSNSRSEMNVSTLELGDSALYLCASSLVAPGQGAVNYGYTFGSGTRLTVV.

This clone was seen just once. V gene TRBV15 combines with J gene TRBJ1-1; weak D call: TRBD1 (5 bases). This CDR3 has 16 residues. The V and J ends lost 1 base and 1 base respectively, with 13 bases between them. Germline V CDR1 and CDR2: LNHNV, YYDKDF (reference sequence). The CDR3 DNA sequence: TGTGCCACCAGCAGAGGCCGGGGACTCACGAACACTGAAGCTTTCTTT. Its protein is CATSRGRGLTNTEAFF.

The V call is TRBV5-1, the J call TRBJ2-1, with 11 bases matching TRBD2. CDR1 SGHRS and CDR2 YFSETQ come from the germline V gene. Trimming took 0 bases from V and 4 from J; bases not matched to a gene: 21. The CDR3 loop spans 22 amino acids. Written as DNA, the CDR3 is TGCGCCAGCAGCTTGGGTAATCCCGGTCAGGGACTAGCGGACTACCCTTACAATGAGCAGTTCTTC. Translation: CASSLGNPGQGLADYPYNEQFF.

The chain recombines TRBV29-1 with TRBJ1-5, with 7 nucleotides matching TRBD1. Germline V gene sequence: CDR1 SQVTM, CDR2 ANQGSEA. V trimming: 6 bases; J trimming: 1 base; junction bases outside the gene matches: 6. The CDR3 length is 14 residues. CDR3 bases: TGCAGCGTCGACAGGGATGGGAGCAATCAGCCCCAGCATTTT. Its translation is CSVDRDGSNQPQHF.

J is TRBJ1-6 and V is TRBV30; D gene unclear. Trimming removed 3 bases at V and 6 bases at J, with 6 bases between. The germline gives CDR1 GTSNPN, CDR2 SVGIG (reference sequence). CDR3 length: 12 residues. CDR3 DNA: TGTGCCTGGAGCGGCCCTAATTCACCCCTCCACTTT. This translates into CAWSGPNSPLHF.

The DNA of the CDR3 is TGTGCCTGGAAGGATTCAGGGCCTAATGAAAAACTGTTTTTT. This codes for CAWKDSGPNEKLFF. The chain employs TRBV30 and TRBJ1-4; maybe TRBD1 (5 bases). Germline V gene data show CDR1 as GTSNPN and CDR2 as SVGIG (reference sequence). The CDR3 extends over 14 amino acids. V gave up 4 bases and J gave up 3 bases, with 12 bases separating them.

The chain employs TRBV5-1 and TRBJ1-3; TRBD1 aligns across 11 bases. The CDR3 is 15 residues long. J gave up 8 bases and V 3 bases, and 7 bases lay outside the gene matches. Germline V gene sequence: CDR1 SGHRS, CDR2 YFSETQ. The CDR3 DNA follows: TGCGCCAGCAGCTCTGGACAGGGGGCATGGGACACCATATATTTT. This gives the protein CASSSGQGAWDTIYF. Based on the CDR3 plus reference TRBV5-1 and TRBJ1-3, the full variable domain is KAGVTQTPRYLIKTRGQQVTLSCSPISGHRSVSWYQQTPGQGLQFLFEYFSETQRNKGNFPGRFSGRQFSNSRSEMNVSTLELGDSALYLCASSSGQGAWDTIYFGEGSWLTVV.

The rearrangement joins TRBV28 to TRBJ1-3; 9 bases agree with TRBD1. The junction had 7 bases not matched to a gene; V was cut back by 5 bases and J by 8 bases. Looked up from germline, CDR1 is MDHEN and CDR2 is SYDVKM. The CDR3 has 14 residues. The CDR3: CASSRTGGSDTIYF. CDR3 DNA sequence: TGTGCCAGCAGTCGCACAGGGGGCTCAGACACCATATATTTT.

J is TRBJ2-3 and V is TRBV6-4; 10 positions agree with TRBD2. The germline gives CDR1 MRHNA, CDR2 SNTAGT. With V trimmed by 1 base and J by 0 bases, 10 bases remained unmatched. This CDR3 has 19 residues. CDR3 coding DNA: TGTGCCAGCAGTGACTATGGACTAGCGGCCCAAGCTAGCACAGATACGCAGTATTTT. It yields the protein CASSDYGLAAQASTDTQYF.

This chain uses TRBV27 with TRBJ1-1; D is possibly TRBD1 (5 bases). Germline V gene data show CDR1 as MNHEY and CDR2 as SMNVEV (reference sequence). The CDR3 is 13 residues long. V dropped 2 bases and J dropped 4 bases, with 8 bases sitting between them. The DNA for the CDR3 is TGTGCCAGCAGTTTACTGGGGGGCACTGAAGCTTTCTTT. Translation: CASSLLGGTEAFF.

The chain carries TRBV21-1 and TRBJ1-5; the D segment call TRBD1 is taken from the table without a DNA check. TRBV21-1 is a known pseudogene. The CDR3 sequence is 17 residues long. The CDR3 coding sequence is TGTGCCAGCAGCAATTTCCCAGGGCCGCCCCCCAATCAGCCCCAGCATTTT. Protein sequence: CASSNFPGPPPNQPQHF.

This clone was counted only a few times. Here the CDR3 DNA reads TGTGCCAGCTCACCCACCTTCGGGGGTAATTACGGCTACACCTTC. This translates into CASSPTFGGNYGYTF. The chain has TRBV18 and TRBJ1-2, with D possibly being TRBD1 (5 bases). The CDR3 spans 15 residues. The germline V gene encodes CDR1 KGHSH and CDR2 LQKENI. V lost 3 bases to trimming and J lost 8 bases, with 19 bases between them.

This clone appeared once. V is TRBV6-5 and J is TRBJ2-7, with 10 bases fitting TRBD1. CDR1 and CDR2 (germline): MNHEY, SVGAGI. V shed 6 bases and J 12 bases; nucleotides not matched to a gene: 5. This CDR3 region has 11 residues. The chain's CDR3 is CASRETGGLYF. In nucleotides, the CDR3 is TGTGCCAGCAGGGAGACAGGGGGCCTGTACTTC.

Comment on this clone: Within the sample, other DNA sequences also encode this same CDR3. DNA for the CDR3: TGTGCCAGCAGCTTAGATCGGGGTAATGAGCAGTTCTTC. This translates into CASSLDRGNEQFF. The chain is built from TRBV11-2 and TRBJ2-1, with D possibly being TRBD2 (5 bases). The CDR3 contains 13 residues. Germline V lookup: CDR1 SGHAT, CDR2 FQNNGV. V lost 0 bases, J lost 7 bases, and 7 bases lay in between.

The genes are TRBV30 and TRBJ2-7; 16 bases agree with TRBD2. The CDR3 loop spans 16 amino acids. The V gene end was trimmed by 2 bases and the J gene end by 2 bases; junction bases not matched to a gene: 3. CDR1 and CDR2 (germline): GTSNPN, SVGIG (reference sequence). The CDR3 loop reads CAWSQGTSGRAYEQYF. The CDR3 nucleotides are TGTGCCTGGAGTCAAGGGACTAGCGGGAGGGCCTACGAGCAGTACTTC.

The J gene is TRBJ1-5, the V gene TRBV27; 9 bases match TRBD1. Germline CDR1 and CDR2: MNHEY and SMNVEV (reference sequence). CDR3 length equals 14 residues. V lost 5 bases to trimming and J lost 8 bases; unmatched junction nucleotides: 7. CDR3 sequence reads: CASSPGQGLKPQHF. CDR3 nucleotides: TGTGCCAGCAGTCCCGGACAGGGGCTTAAGCCCCAGCATTTT.

The chain joins TRBV7-2 to TRBJ1-6; D is ambiguous. The CDR3 length is 17 residues. V lost 5 bases and J lost 4, with 18 bases in between. Looked up from germline, CDR1 is SGHTA and CDR2 is FQGNSA. CDR3 nucleotides: TGTGCCAGCAGCGCCCGCCATCCGGGATCTTATAATTCACCCCTCCACTTT. It translates to CASSARHPGSYNSPLHF.

The chain couples TRBV19 to TRBJ1-4; TRBD1 is a possible D gene (6 bases). V was pared by 3 bases and J by 7 bases, with 12 bases between. Germline V gene lookup returns CDR1 LNHDA and CDR2 SQIVND (reference sequence). The CDR3 extends over 14 amino acids. This chain's CDR3 is CASSMSWTAEKLFF. As DNA, the CDR3 is TGTGCCAGTAGTATGAGCTGGACAGCTGAAAAACTGTTTTTT. Using reference TRBV19 and TRBJ1-4 for the parts outside the CDR3, the full variable domain is DGGITQSPKYLFRKEGQNVTLSCEQNLNHDAMYWYRQDPGQGLRLIYYSQIVNDFQKGDIAEGYSVSREKKESFPLTVTSAQKNPTAFYLCASSMSWTAEKLFFGSGTQLSVL.

This chain joins TRBV2 and TRBJ2-7; D is ambiguous. The CDR3 is 11 amino acids. Germline V gene data show CDR1 as SNHLY and CDR2 as FYNNEI. V lost 4 bases, J lost 5 bases, and 6 bases lay in between. The CDR3 region is CASSAYHEQYF. The CDR3 DNA reads as TGTGCCAGCAGTGCCTATCACGAGCAGTACTTC.

V and J are TRBV25-1 and TRBJ1-4; 8 nucleotides line up with TRBD1. V shed 8 bases, J shed 5 bases, and the junction held 7 bases outside the gene matches. This CDR3 is 14 amino acids long. The V gene's germline CDR1 is MGHDK and CDR2 SYGVNS. The CDR3 sequence is CASAGGAGNEKLFF. The DNA for the CDR3 is TGTGCCAGCGCAGGGGGCGCGGGAAATGAAAAACTGTTTTTT. The entire variable domain, with the rest obtained from reference TRBV25-1 and TRBJ1-4, is as follows: EADIYQTPRYLVIGTGKKITLECSQTMGHDKMYWYQQDPGMELHLIHYSYGVNSTEKGDLSSESTVSRIRTEHFPLTLESARPSHTSQYLCASAGGAGNEKLFFGSGTQLSVL.